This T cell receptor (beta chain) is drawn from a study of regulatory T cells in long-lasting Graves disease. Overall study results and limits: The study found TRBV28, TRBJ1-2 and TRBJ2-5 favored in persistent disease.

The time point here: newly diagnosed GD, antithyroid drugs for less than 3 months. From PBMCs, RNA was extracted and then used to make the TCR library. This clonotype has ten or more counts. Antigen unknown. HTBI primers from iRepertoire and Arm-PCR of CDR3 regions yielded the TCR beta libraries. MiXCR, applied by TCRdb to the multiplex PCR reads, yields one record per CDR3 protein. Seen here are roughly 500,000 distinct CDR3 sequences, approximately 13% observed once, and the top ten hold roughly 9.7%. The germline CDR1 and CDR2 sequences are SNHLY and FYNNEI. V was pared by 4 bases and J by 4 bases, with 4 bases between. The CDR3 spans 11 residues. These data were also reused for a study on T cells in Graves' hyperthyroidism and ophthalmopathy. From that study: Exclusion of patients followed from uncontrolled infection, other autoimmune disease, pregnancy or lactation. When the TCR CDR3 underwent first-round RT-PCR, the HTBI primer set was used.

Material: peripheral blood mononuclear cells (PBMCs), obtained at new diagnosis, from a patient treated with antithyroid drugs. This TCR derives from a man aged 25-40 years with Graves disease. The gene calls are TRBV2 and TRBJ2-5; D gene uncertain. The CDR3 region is CASSGVETQYF. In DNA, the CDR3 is TGTGCCAGCAGTGGAGTAGAGACCCAGTACTTC. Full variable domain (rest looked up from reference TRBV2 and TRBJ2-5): EPEVTQTPSHQVTQMGQEVILRCVPISNHLYFYWYRQILGQKVEFLVSFYNNEISEKSEIFDDQFSVERPDGSNFTLKIRSTKLEDSAMYFCASSGVETQYFGPGTRLLVL.